The following is a T cell receptor beta chain sequence with its context. No cognate antigen has been identified for it. No much larger clone is present one base from it, and per-base qualities are unavailable. From a lookup of the germline V gene, CDR1 and CDR2 are KGHSH and LQKENI. Spanning cysteine to phenylalanine, the CDR3 consists of 18 amino acids. CDR3 DNA only is kept here, 54 bases in frame from base 1. Compared with germline, V lacks 6 bases and J lacks 4 bases; bases without a gene match: 20. The data are from a study of T-cell memory formation after mild COVID-19 (TCRdb year 2021). Context from the whole study: Most TCR sequence clusters were specific to one of the two donors. Two young, previously healthy adult volunteers, one female and one male, were included in the cohort. In two donors, T-cell clones that expanded and contracted after mild COVID-19 were followed by sequencing TCRalpha and TCRbeta repertoires longitudinally. Study-level results and caveats: The second-wave clones that peaked on day 37 were not confirmed to be SARS-CoV-2 specific. Clones that contracted from day 15 to 85 showed balanced CD4/CD8 phenotypes, whereas a second wave of clones that expanded from day 15 to 37 leaned towards CD4+. Some responding clones were detected in pre-infection memory, which suggested that pre-existing cross-reactive memory T cells had joined the SARS-CoV-2 response. The study included only two mild cases, and larger cohorts that include severe cases with pre-infection samples were judged to be necessary. Contracting CD4+ clones were found mainly in CM and EM memory subsets, while CD8+ clones were enriched in EMRA.

Sequencer: Illumina NovaSeq 6000. Using 5'RACE with constant-segment primers, TCRalpha and TCRbeta cDNA libraries were constructed, with sample barcodes and unique molecular identifiers added in the process. RNA was extracted from every sample with Trizol reagent. Libraries were amplified in two PCR steps, with a second sample barcode and Illumina TruSeq adapters added in the second step. Libraries were sequenced on an Illumina NovaSeq with 2 x 150 bp paired-end reads. Per the source publication's procedure: With migec v1.2.7, reads were demultiplexed and then collapsed into UMI-guided consensus sequences. Using mixcr v2.1.11, the UMI consensuses were aligned to TRA and TRB V and J templates and assembled into clonotypes. Expanded or contracted clonotypes were those called significant by both edgeR and NoisET, with noise models trained on biological replicates. For edgeR calls, the cutoffs were a false discovery rate-adjusted p below 0.01 and a log2 fold-change threshold of 1. As an exploratory analysis of dynamics, PCA with hierarchical clustering was applied to max-normalized trajectories of the 1000 most abundant clonotypes. The CD4 or CD8 phenotype of responding clones was assigned using the separately sequenced CD4+ and CD8+ repertoires. TCRdb's own reprocessing of the public reads used fastp at Q25 and MiXCR and kept productive beta chains. Rows with one shared CDR3 protein collapse into an entry with the most common genes and DNA. It is TCRdb's table, rather than the study itself, that gives the V and J calls and clone size. This sample gives around 200,000 distinct CDR3 sequences in total; approximately 10% of them show up just once. The top ten clones comprise approximately 3% of the sample.

Ficoll-Paque density gradient centrifugation was used to isolate PBMCs. This clonotype was obtained from a man between 18 and 35 years old who had mild COVID-19 (a few samples of this study predate the infection). The sample titles of this study are shuffled in the database, so cell type and time point are left out; the donor was told from shared clones. The chain is made from TRBV18 and TRBJ1-2, and 7 junction bases match TRBD1. Sample: PBMCs or a T cell subset sorted from them (not recorded which). CDR3 reads: CASSLLLPGTESGYGYTF. The DNA sequence follows: TGTGCCAGCTCGCTCCTCCTTCCCGGGACAGAATCTGGCTATGGCTACACCTTC.